Listed below are T cell receptor beta chains from one sample, sequenced in a study of T cell repertoires in cytomegalovirus infection. TCRdb reprocessed the reads with MiXCR, giving one entry per CDR3 protein. The data contain 150,000 to 200,000 distinct CDR3 sequences, approximately 9.7% of them singletons. The material sequenced was PBMCs. These receptors came from a human donor in good health (CMV status not recorded). Some clones in this sample may be carry-over from other donors' samples. The CDR3 runs from the conserved cysteine through the conserved F or W. A D gene is named only where the DNA matches it firmly. Size values are once, few and many counts, or a class for expanded clones, and some rows have none.

d_call j_call v_call clone_size cdr3_nt cdr3_aa
. TRBJ1-1 TRBV7-2 many TGTGCCAGCAGCCGCTCCCGGGGGGCTAACACTGAAGCTTTCTTT CASSRSRGANTEAFF
TRBD2 TRBJ2-2 TRBV4-2 few TGTGCCAGCAGCCCTAGGACTAGCGCCGGGGAGCTGTTTTTT CASSPRTSAGELFF
TRBD2 TRBJ2-1 TRBV28 . TGTGCCAGCCACGAGACTAGCGGGACTTACAACAATGAGCAGTTCTTC CASHETSGTYNNEQFF
TRBD1 TRBJ1-5 TRBV7-2 many TGTGCCAGCAGCTTAGAAGGGGGGACAGGGTTGCAGCCCCAGCATTTT CASSLEGGTGLQPQHF
TRBD2 TRBJ2-2 TRBV5-6 many TGTGCCAGCAGCAGCGGGGGCCCACTGAACACCGGGGAGCTGTTTTTT CASSSGGPLNTGELFF
. TRBJ2-7 TRBV28 many TGTGCCAGCAGTTCAGGACGGAACGAGCAGTACTTC CASSSGRNEQYF
TRBD1 TRBJ1-2 TRBV3-1 many TGTGCCAGCAGCCAAGTGCGACAGGGATTCGGCTTTGGCTACACCTTC CASSQVRQGFGFGYTF
TRBD1 TRBJ2-1 TRBV4-1 many TGCGCCAGCAGCCAAGGACAGGGTGACGCCTACAATGAGCAGTTCTTC CASSQGQGDAYNEQFF
. TRBJ1-2 TRBV28 few TGTGCCAGCAGTCCGAAAAAGACACCTAACTATGGCTACACCTTC CASSPKKTPNYGYTF
. TRBJ1-1 TRBV6-1 many TGTGCCACCGAGGGACACATGAACACTGAAGCTTTCTTT CATEGHMNTEAFF
. TRBJ1-2 TRBV6-4 . TGTGCCAGCAGTGTTGACGGCGGAGCTAACTATGGCTACACCTTC CASSVDGGANYGYTF
TRBD1 TRBJ1-5 TRBV19 . TGTGCCAGTAGTGCAGGGGGCAAGTTCAATCAGCCCCAGCATTTT CASSAGGKFNQPQHF
TRBD2 TRBJ2-5 TRBV28 many TGTGCCAGCAGTTTCGTCAGCGGGAGAGAGACCCAGTACTTC CASSFVSGRETQYF
. TRBJ2-2 TRBV7-2 many TGTGCCAGCAGCTTAAGTTGGTGGTCTAGCTGGACCGGGGAGCTGTTTTTT CASSLSWWSSWTGELFF
. TRBJ2-7 TRBV7-8 many TGTGCCAGCAGCTTAGAAACAGGGTTGGGGATAATCGTGCAGTACTTC CASSLETGLGIIVQYF
TRBD2 TRBJ2-7 TRBV7-2 few TGTGCCAGCAGCCCTCTAGCGGGGGGGCACGAGCAGTACTTC CASSPLAGGHEQYF
. TRBJ2-3 TRBV7-9 . TGTGCCAGCAGCTTAGAGGCTTTAAATACGCAGTATTTT CASSLEALNTQYF
. TRBJ2-1 TRBV28 many TGTGCCAGCAGTTTCCACAGGCTCACGAGCTCCTACAATGAGCAGTTCTTC CASSFHRLTSSYNEQFF
TRBD2 TRBJ2-7 TRBV7-6 . TGTGCCAGCAGCTCAGGACTAGCGGACGGGCAGTACTTC CASSSGLADGQYF
. TRBJ2-5 TRBV20-1 . TGCAGTGCTAGAGATTACAGGATAGAAGAGACCCAGTACTTC CSARDYRIEETQYF
. TRBJ2-2 TRBV29-1 . TGCAGCACACGTTCGAACACCGGGGAGCTGTTTTTT CSTRSNTGELFF
TRBD2 TRBJ2-3 TRBV7-9 many TGTGCCAGCGCTTTAATGGCTAGCGGTACAGATACGCAGTATTTT CASALMASGTDTQYF
. TRBJ1-4 TRBV6-5 many TGTGCCAGCCGTTTACGAGGGGGACAAACTAATGAAAAACTGTTTTTT CASRLRGGQTNEKLFF
TRBD2 TRBJ2-1 TRBV7-2 many TGTGCCAGCAGCTTAGCGCTCGCGGGAGCGGTGGAGCAGTTCTTC CASSLALAGAVEQFF
. TRBJ1-2 TRBV19 . TGTGCCAGTAGACGCCTGGGAGGTTACTCGGGGGATGGCTACACCTTC CASRRLGGYSGDGYTF
. TRBJ1-2 TRBV20-1 few TGCAGTGCTAGTGGCGGGAACCCTGGCTACACCTTC CSASGGNPGYTF
. TRBJ1-1 TRBV7-2 many TGTGCCAGCAGCCTAGCCTGGACCGACCGCTTCTTT CASSLAWTDRFF
TRBD2 TRBJ2-1 TRBV7-2 many TGTGCCAGCAGCTTAACTAGCGGGAGGGCTTTTGAGCAGTTCTTC CASSLTSGRAFEQFF
TRBD1 TRBJ1-1 TRBV7-2 many TGTGCCAGCAGGGAGCCGGGACAGGCCGAAGCTTTCTTT CASREPGQAEAFF
. TRBJ1-5 TRBV7-2 many TGTGCCAGCAGCTTCGAAGGGTATAGCAATCAGCCCCAGCATTTT CASSFEGYSNQPQHF
. TRBJ2-7 TRBV19 many TGTGCCAGTAGTATAGCTGCGACTGAGTCCTACGAGCAGTACTTC CASSIAATESYEQYF
. TRBJ2-1 TRBV7-2 few TGTGCCAGCAGCTACCGAAATGAGCAGTTCTTC CASSYRNEQFF
. TRBJ2-5 TRBV12-3/TRBV12-4 many TGTGCCAGCAGTTTGTCGGGGGTGGAGGAGACCCAGTACTTC CASSLSGVEETQYF
. TRBJ1-3 TRBV12-3/TRBV12-4 many TGTGCCAGCAGTTTAGGGGCGGAGGGAAACACCATATATTTT CASSLGAEGNTIYF
. TRBJ1-5 TRBV7-2 many TGTGCCAGCAGCCATCCCGGGGAGTATCAGCCCCAGCATTTT CASSHPGEYQPQHF
. TRBJ1-2 TRBV19 few TGTGCCAGTAGCCTGCGGGGCACAGGGCCAGCCTTC CASSLRGTGPAF
. TRBJ2-7 TRBV19 . TGTGCCAGTAGTATTAGCAGGGGCCACGAGCAGTACTTC CASSISRGHEQYF
TRBD2 TRBJ2-1 TRBV7-9 many TGTGCCAGCAGCGGACGGACTAGCGGCGATGAGCAGTTCTTC CASSGRTSGDEQFF
TRBD2 TRBJ2-1 TRBV14 . TGTGCCAGCAGCCAAGAAACGACTAGCGGGACCGGATACAATGAGCAGTTCTTC CASSQETTSGTGYNEQFF
TRBD1 TRBJ1-2 TRBV5-4 few TGTGCCAGCAGTGGGACAGGGAGGGATGGCTACACCTTC CASSGTGRDGYTF
TRBD1 TRBJ2-5 TRBV7-2 many TGTGCCAGCAGCTCCGGACAGGGAAGGGGAGAGACCCAGTACTTC CASSSGQGRGETQYF
. TRBJ1-1 TRBV19 many TGTGCCAGTAGTGCCCCAGACAAGTTCAACACTGAAGCTTTCTTT CASSAPDKFNTEAFF
. TRBJ1-2 TRBV6-5 many TGTGCCAGCAGTTATGGGAACTATGGCTACACCTTC CASSYGNYGYTF
TRBD2 TRBJ2-7 TRBV7-2 many TGTGCCAGCAGGCTAGCGGGAGGGCCTTACGAGCAGTACTTC CASRLAGGPYEQYF
TRBD1 TRBJ2-7 TRBV14 few TGTGCCAGCAGCCAAGAGTTCGGACAGGGAAACTACGAGCAGTACTTC CASSQEFGQGNYEQYF